These 8 T cell receptor beta chains were all obtained from the same sample, sequenced in a study of PD-L1 blockade in urothelial cancer. Time point given: peripheral blood 6 weeks after treatment start. Sequencing was performed with immunoSEQ multiplex PCR; in TCRdb, only in-frame clones are kept and a portion is missing. The data show 25,000 to 35,000 clones, under 90% seen once. Here the sequenced sample was PBMCs, taken around atezolizumab (anti-PD-L1) treatment. Receptor source: a man in his 70s with urothelial cancer.

The chain has TRBV14 and TRBJ2-3; 7 nucleotides agree with TRBD1. The germline V gene has CDR1 SGHDN and CDR2 FVKESK. J gave up 2 bases and V 2 bases, and 10 bases lay outside the gene matches. The CDR3 is 17 amino acids. The chain's CDR3 is CASSQTFRTGLTDTQYF. CDR3 bases: TGTGCCAGCAGCCAAACCTTCCGGACAGGACTCACAGATACGCAGTATTTT.

The chain is built from TRBV5-5 and TRBJ1-1, with D perhaps matching TRBD1 (5 bases). Germline CDR1 is SGHKS and CDR2 is YYEKEE (reference sequence). This CDR3 region has 14 residues. The V end lost 5 bases, the J end lost 10 bases, and 21 bases lay between the germline ends. CDR3 sequence reads: CASSLGAGSFPAFF. CDR3 coding DNA: TGTGCCAGCAGTTTAGGGGCCGGATCGTTTCCAGCTTTCTTT.

The CDR3 is CASSPRDRGFYEQFF. CDR3 nucleotide sequence: TGTGCCAGCAGCCCTAGGGACAGGGGTTTCTATGAGCAGTTCTTC. The chain combines TRBV4-2 with TRBJ2-1, with 10 bases that match TRBD1. This CDR3 is built from 15 residues. V was pared by 4 bases and J by 8 bases, with 8 bases of the junction left unmatched. From germline, CDR1 is LGHNA and CDR2 YNFKEQ.

The gene calls are TRBV28 and TRBJ2-1; TRBD2 might be the D (5 bases). V lost 7 bases to trimming and J lost 4 bases, with 17 bases between them. The CDR3 is 15 amino acids. Germline CDR1 and CDR2: MDHEN and SYDVKM. CDR3 sequence (DNA): TGTGCCAGCACCGGGGTTTTAGCGCGATACAATGAGCAGTTCTTC. Translated, it gives CASTGVLARYNEQFF.

The chain has TRBV11-3 and TRBJ2-2, with D possibly matching TRBD2 (6 bases). Trimming removed 3 bases at V and 7 bases at J, with 15 bases between. Germline V gene lookup returns CDR1 SGHNT and CDR2 YENEEA. The CDR3 sequence is 15 residues long. CDR3 DNA: TGTGCCAGCAGCTTGATAGGAGGGAGCGGCGGGGAGCTGTTTTTT. It translates to CASSLIGGSGGELFF.

The gene calls are TRBV7-9 and TRBJ1-1, with D hard to call. The V gene lost 5 bases and the J gene lost 7 bases, with 8 bases spanning the gap. The CDR3 is made up of 11 amino acids. The germline V gene has CDR1 SEHNR and CDR2 FQNEAQ (reference sequence). The CDR3 sequence: CASSRRLEAFF. In nucleotides, the CDR3 is TGTGCCAGCAGCCGGAGGCTTGAAGCTTTCTTT.

The J gene is TRBJ1-2, the V gene TRBV5-3, with 7 positions matching TRBD1. TRBV5-3 is noted as an ORF with a role that remains uncertain. V lost 9 bases, J lost 6 bases, and 8 bases stayed unmatched. This CDR3 contains 12 residues. CDR3 residues: CAKIDREDGYTF. CDR3 bases: TGTGCCAAAATTGACAGGGAAGATGGCTACACCTTC.

This sequence joins TRBV5-1 and TRBJ2-5, with D hard to call. The germline CDR1 and CDR2 sequences are SGHRS and YFSETQ. The germline V and J ends were trimmed by 3 bases and 1 base, with 4 bases remaining between them. The CDR3 extends over 12 amino acids. CDR3 bases: TGCGCCAGCAGCTCCTCCCAAGAGACCCAGTACTTC. It encodes CASSSSQETQYF. Full variable domain (outside the CDR3, taken from reference TRBV5-1 and TRBJ2-5): KAGVTQTPRYLIKTRGQQVTLSCSPISGHRSVSWYQQTPGQGLQFLFEYFSETQRNKGNFPGRFSGRQFSNSRSEMNVSTLELGDSALYLCASSSSQETQYFGPGTRLLVL.